This TCR beta chain was sequenced in a study of brain T cells in children with intractable seizures. Study-level points and caveats: Clones missing pre-surgery may reflect undersampling of that blood sample.

For this clone: Its antigen is unknown.

Trimming removed 8 bases at V and 3 bases at J, with 19 bases between. The length of the CDR3 is 15 residues. CDR1 PRHDT and CDR2 FYEKMQ come from the germline V gene (reference sequence). Method: immunoSEQ multiplex PCR; TCRdb's copy keeps in-frame clones and lacks some. The sample shows about 80,000 clones, approximately 89% of them seen only once. The chain couples TRBV13 to TRBJ1-1, with D possibly TRBD1 on 5 matching bases. The sequences come from peripheral blood, collected at surgery. This clonotype originated in a girl between 2 and 10 years old with Rasmussen encephalitis and intractable seizures. This CDR3 reads CASGRMGRIDTEAFF. In nucleotides, the CDR3 is TGTGCCAGCGGACGCATGGGGCGTATAGACACTGAAGCTTTCTTT.